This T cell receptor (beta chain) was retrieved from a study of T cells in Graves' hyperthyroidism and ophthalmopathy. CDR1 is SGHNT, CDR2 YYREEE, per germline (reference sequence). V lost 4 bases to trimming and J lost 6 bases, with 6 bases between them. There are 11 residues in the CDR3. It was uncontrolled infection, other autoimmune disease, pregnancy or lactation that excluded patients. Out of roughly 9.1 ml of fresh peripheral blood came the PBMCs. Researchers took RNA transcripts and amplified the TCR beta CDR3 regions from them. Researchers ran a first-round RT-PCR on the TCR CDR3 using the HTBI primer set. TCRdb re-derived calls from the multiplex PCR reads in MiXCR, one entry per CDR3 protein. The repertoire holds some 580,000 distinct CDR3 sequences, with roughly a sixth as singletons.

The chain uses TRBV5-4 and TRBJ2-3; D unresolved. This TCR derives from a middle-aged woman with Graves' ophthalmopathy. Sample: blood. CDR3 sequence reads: CASSRMDTQYF. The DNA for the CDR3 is TGTGCCAGCAGCAGGATGGATACGCAGTATTTT.